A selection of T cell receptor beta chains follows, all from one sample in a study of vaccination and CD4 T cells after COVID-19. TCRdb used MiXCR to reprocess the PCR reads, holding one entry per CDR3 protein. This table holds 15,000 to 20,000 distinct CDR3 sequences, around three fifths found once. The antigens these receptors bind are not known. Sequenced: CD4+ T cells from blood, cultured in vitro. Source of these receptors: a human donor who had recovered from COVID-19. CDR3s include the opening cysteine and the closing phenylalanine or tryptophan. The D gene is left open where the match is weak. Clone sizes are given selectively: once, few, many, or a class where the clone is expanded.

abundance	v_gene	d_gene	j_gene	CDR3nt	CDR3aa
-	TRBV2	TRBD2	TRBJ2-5	TGTGCCAGCAGTGATTGGCTAGCGGGAGTCGAGACCCAGTACTTC	CASSDWLAGVETQYF
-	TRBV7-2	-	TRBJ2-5	TGTGCCAGCAGCCGGTTGCAGACAGTCCAAGAGACCCAGTACTTC	CASSRLQTVQETQYF
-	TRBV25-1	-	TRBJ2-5	TGTGCCAGCAGTGAATACGGCAGGGGACAAGAGACCCAGTACTTC	CASSEYGRGQETQYF
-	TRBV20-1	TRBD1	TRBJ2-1	TGCAGTGCTCTAAACTTTGAGGGGACAGGAGGTTTGGAGCAGTTCTTC	CSALNFEGTGGLEQFF
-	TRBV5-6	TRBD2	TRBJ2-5	TGTGCCAGCAGCTTGGATACTAGCGAAAGGGAGACCCAGTACTTC	CASSLDTSERETQYF
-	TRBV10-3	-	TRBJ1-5	TGTGCCATCAGTCGAAATGGAGTTCATAGCAATCAGCCCCAGCATTTT	CAISRNGVHSNQPQHF
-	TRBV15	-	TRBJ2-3	TGTGCCACCAGCAGCCCCCGGGAGCCAGATACGCAGTATTTT	CATSSPREPDTQYF
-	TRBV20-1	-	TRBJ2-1	TGCAGTGCTAGAGCGCTTGATGAGCAGTTCTTC	CSARALDEQFF
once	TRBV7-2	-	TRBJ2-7	TGTGCCAGCAGCCCCCCTCCTTGGTACGAGCAGTACTTC	CASSPPPWYEQYF
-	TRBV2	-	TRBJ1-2	TGTGCCAGCAGTCCCCGGGGCAGTGGCTACACCTTC	CASSPRGSGYTF
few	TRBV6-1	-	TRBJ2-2	TGTGCCACATCCTGGGGGAGCGGGGAGCTGTTTTTT	CATSWGSGELFF
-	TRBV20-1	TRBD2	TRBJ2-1	TGCAGTGCTAGACCCAATCCCGGGACTAGCGGGAGGACCCTCTACAATGAGCAGTTCTTC	CSARPNPGTSGRTLYNEQFF
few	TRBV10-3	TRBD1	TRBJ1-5	TGTGCCATCAGAGGGACAGGGGGCGATCAGCCCCAGCATTTT	CAIRGTGGDQPQHF
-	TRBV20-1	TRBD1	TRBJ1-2	TGCAGTGCTTCCGGGACAGGGATTAACTATGGCTACACCTTC	CSASGTGINYGYTF
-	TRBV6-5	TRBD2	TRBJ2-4	TGTGCCAGCAGTTCCCCTTCAGCGGGAGAGTTAAACATTCAGTACTTC	CASSSPSAGELNIQYF
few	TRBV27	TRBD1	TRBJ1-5	TGTGCCAGCAGTCCAGAGGGGGCTCAGCCCCAGCATTTT	CASSPEGAQPQHF
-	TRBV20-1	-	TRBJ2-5	TGCAGTGCTAGATTCCCGGGGGCAAGAGAGACCCAGTACTTC	CSARFPGARETQYF
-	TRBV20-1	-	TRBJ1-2	TGCAGTGCTGTCCGGGACTCGGGTGGCTACACCTTC	CSAVRDSGGYTF
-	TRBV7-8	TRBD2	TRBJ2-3	TGTGCCAGCAGCTTCTATACTAGCGGACCCACAGATACGCAGTATTTT	CASSFYTSGPTDTQYF
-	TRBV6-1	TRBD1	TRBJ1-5	TGTGCCAGCAGGGGGGACAGGGACAGCAATCAGCCCCAGCATTTT	CASRGDRDSNQPQHF
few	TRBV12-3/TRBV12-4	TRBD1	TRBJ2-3	TGTGCCAGCAGCCTGGGACAGCCCGTAGGGTATTTT	CASSLGQPVGYF
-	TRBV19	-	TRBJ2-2	TGTGCCAGCCGCCGTCACCGGGACGGGGACACCGGGGAGCTGTTTTTT	CASRRHRDGDTGELFF
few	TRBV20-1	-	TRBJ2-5	TGCAGTGCCAGGACAGATCAAGAGACCCAGTACTTC	CSARTDQETQYF
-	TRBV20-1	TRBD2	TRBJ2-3	TGCAGTACGAGGACTAGCGGCACAGATACGCAGTATTTT	CSTRTSGTDTQYF
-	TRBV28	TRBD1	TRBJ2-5	TGTGCCAGCAGTCAACCGGGACAGGGTTCGGAGACCCAGTACTTC	CASSQPGQGSETQYF
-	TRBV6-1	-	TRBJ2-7	TGTGCCAGCAGTCAAGGGGGGGAGCAGTACTTC	CASSQGGEQYF
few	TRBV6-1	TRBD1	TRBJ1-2	TGTGCCAGCAGTGTGGACAGGGTTTATGGCTACACCTTC	CASSVDRVYGYTF
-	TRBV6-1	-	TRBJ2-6	TGTGCCAGCAGTGAACAGGACTCTGGGGCCAACGTCCTGACTTTC	CASSEQDSGANVLTF
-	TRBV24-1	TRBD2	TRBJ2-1	TGTGCCACCAGTGAACCGGGACTAGCGGGAAACAATGAGCAGTTCTTC	CATSEPGLAGNNEQFF
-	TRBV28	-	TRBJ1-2	TGTGCCAGCAGTTTATCCCCAGGGCGAGGCTATGGCTACACCTTC	CASSLSPGRGYGYTF
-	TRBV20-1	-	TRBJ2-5	TGCAGTGCTCCGGACCAGCTAGGGCAAGAGACCCAGTACTTC	CSAPDQLGQETQYF
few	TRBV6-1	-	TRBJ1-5	TGTGCCAGCAGGGGGCAGGGAGGCAATCAGCCCCAGCATTTT	CASRGQGGNQPQHF